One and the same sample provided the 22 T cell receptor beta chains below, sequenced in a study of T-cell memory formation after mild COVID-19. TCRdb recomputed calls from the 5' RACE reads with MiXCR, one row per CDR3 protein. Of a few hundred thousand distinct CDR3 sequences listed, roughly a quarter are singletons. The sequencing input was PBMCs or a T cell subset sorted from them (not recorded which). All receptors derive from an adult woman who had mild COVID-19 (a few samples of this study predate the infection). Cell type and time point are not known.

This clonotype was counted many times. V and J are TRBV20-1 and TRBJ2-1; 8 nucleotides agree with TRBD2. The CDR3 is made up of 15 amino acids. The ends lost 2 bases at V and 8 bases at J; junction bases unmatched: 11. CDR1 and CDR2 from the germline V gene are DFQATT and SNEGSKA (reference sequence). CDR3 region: CSARSRRTSTYEQFF. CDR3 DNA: TGCAGTGCTAGATCAAGGCGGACTAGCACATATGAGCAGTTCTTC.

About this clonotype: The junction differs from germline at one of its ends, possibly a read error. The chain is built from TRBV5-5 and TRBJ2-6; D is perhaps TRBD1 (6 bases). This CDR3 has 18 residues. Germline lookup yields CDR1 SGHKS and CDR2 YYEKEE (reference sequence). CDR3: CASSFPAGAVSGANVLTF. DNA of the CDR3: TGTGCCAGTAGCTTTCCTGCAGGGGCTGTCTCTGGGGCCAACGTCCTGACTTTC.

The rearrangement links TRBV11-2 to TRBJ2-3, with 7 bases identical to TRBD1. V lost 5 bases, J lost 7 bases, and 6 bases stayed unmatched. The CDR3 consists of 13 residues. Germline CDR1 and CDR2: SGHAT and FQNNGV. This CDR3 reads CASSDHRGNTQYF. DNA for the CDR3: TGTGCCAGCAGCGACCACAGGGGAAATACGCAGTATTTT.

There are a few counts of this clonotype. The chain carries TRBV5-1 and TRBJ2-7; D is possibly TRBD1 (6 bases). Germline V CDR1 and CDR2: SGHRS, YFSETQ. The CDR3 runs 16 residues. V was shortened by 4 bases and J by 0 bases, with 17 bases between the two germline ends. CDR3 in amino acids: CASSGVVGASSYEQYF. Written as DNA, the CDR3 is TGCGCCAGCAGCGGGGTAGTGGGGGCGAGCTCCTACGAGCAGTACTTC.

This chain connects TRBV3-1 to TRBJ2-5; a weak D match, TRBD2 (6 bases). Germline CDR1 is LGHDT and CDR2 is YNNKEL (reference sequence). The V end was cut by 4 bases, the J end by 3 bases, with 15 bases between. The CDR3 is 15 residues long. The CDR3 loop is CASSRRDWMEETQYF. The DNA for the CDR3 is TGTGCCAGCAGCCGACGGGACTGGATGGAAGAGACCCAGTACTTC.

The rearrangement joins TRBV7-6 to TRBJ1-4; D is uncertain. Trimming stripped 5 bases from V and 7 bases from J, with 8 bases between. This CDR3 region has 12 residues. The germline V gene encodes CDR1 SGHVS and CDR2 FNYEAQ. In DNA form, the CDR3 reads TGTGCCAGCAGCCCCCGGGCTGAAAAACTGTTTTTT. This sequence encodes CASSPRAEKLFF.

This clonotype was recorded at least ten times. This CDR3 reads CASSPNLAGGAEQFF. DNA for the CDR3: TGTGCCAGCAGCCCGAACCTAGCGGGAGGAGCGGAGCAGTTCTTC. The J gene is TRBJ2-1, the V gene TRBV7-2; TRBD2 matches at 11 bases. The V and J ends lost 5 bases and 10 bases, in that order; junction bases with no gene match: 10. The CDR3 totals 15 residues. Germline CDR1 reads SGHTA; CDR2 reads FQGNSA.

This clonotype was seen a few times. In DNA form, the CDR3 reads TGCGCCAGCAGCTTGTTTCCCTCGCTTCGGGACACTGACTACGAGCAGTACTTC. Residues: CASSLFPSLRDTDYEQYF. This chain joins TRBV5-1 and TRBJ2-7; D is perhaps TRBD1 (6 bases). This CDR3 region has 18 residues. V was cut by 1 base and J by 3 bases, with 23 bases left in between. From germline, CDR1 is SGHRS and CDR2 YFSETQ.

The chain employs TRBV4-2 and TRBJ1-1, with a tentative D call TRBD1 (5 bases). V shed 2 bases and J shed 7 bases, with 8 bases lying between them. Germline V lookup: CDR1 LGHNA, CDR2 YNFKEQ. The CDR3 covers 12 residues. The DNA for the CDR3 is TGTGCCAGCAGCCAACAGCAGGGTGAAGCTTTCTTT. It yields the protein CASSQQQGEAFF.

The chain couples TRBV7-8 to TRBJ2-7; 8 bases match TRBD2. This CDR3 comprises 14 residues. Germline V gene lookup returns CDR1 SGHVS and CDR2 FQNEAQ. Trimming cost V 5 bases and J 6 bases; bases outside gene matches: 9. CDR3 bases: TGTGCCAGCAGCCAACCGGGACTAGAAGTCGAGCAGTACTTC. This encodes CASSQPGLEVEQYF.

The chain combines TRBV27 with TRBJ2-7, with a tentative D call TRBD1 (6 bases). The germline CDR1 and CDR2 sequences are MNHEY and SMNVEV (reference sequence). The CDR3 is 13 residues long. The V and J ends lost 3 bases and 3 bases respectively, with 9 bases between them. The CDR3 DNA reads TGTGCCAGCAGTTTCGGGACACACTACGAGCAGTACTTC. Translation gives CASSFGTHYEQYF.

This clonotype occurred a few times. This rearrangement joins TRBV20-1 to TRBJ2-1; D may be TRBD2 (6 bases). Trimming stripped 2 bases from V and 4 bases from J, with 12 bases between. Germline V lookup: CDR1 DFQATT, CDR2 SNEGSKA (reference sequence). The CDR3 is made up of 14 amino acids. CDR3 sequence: CSARRLVGYNEQFF. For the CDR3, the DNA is TGCAGTGCTAGACGACTAGTAGGGTACAATGAGCAGTTCTTC.

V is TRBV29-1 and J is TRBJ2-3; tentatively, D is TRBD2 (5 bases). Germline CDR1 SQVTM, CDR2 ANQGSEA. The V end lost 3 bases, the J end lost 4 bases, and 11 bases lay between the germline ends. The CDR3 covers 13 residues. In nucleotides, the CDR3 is TGCAGCGTTGAGCGGGTCCGGGCAGATACGCAGTATTTT. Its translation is CSVERVRADTQYF.

The CDR3 sequence is CAWTGTGYTGELFF. The DNA of the CDR3 is TGTGCCTGGACCGGGACAGGATACACCGGGGAGCTGTTTTTT. The chain couples TRBV30 to TRBJ2-2, with 8 bases identical to TRBD1. The CDR3 loop spans 14 amino acids. Germline V CDR1 and CDR2: GTSNPN, SVGIG (reference sequence). J was trimmed by 3 bases and V by 4 bases; bases with no gene match: 4.

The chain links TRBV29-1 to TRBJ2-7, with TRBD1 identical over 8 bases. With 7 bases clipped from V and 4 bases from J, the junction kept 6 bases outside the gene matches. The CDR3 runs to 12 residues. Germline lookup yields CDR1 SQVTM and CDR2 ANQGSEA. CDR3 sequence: CSGRTGLYEQYF. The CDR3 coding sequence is TGCAGCGGACGGACAGGGTTATACGAGCAGTACTTC.

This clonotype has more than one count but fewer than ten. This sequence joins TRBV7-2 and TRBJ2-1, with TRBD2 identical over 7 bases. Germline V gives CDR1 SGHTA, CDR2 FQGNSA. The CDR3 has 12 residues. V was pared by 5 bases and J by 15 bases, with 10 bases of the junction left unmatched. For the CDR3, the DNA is TGTGCCAGCAGCCCCGGACTAGTAGCTCTGTTCTTC. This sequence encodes CASSPGLVALFF.

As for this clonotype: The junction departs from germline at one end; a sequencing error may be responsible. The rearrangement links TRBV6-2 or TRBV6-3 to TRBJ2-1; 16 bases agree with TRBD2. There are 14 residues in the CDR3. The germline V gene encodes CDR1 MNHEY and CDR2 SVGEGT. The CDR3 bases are TGTGCCAGCAGCAAGGGGACTAGCGGGAGGGGCCACAGCTTC. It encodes CASSKGTSGRGHSF.

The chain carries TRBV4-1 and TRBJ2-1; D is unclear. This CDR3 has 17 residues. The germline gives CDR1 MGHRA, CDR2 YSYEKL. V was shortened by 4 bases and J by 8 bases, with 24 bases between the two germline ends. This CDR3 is CASSLTPTDIYVDEQFF. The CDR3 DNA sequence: TGCGCCAGCAGCCTGACGCCAACTGACATTTACGTCGATGAGCAGTTCTTC.

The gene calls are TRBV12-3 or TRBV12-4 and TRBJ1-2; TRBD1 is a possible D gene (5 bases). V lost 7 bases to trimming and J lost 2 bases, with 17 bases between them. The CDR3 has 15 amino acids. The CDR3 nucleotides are TGTGCCAGCACCTGGGACCGGGCACCCAACTATGGCTACACCTTC. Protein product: CASTWDRAPNYGYTF.

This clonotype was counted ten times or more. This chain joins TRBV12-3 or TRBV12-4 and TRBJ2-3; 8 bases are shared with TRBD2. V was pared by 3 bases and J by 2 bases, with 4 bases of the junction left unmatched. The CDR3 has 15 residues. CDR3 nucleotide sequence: TGTGCCAGCAGTTTGTCACTAGCGGACACAGATACGCAGTATTTT. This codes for CASSLSLADTDTQYF.

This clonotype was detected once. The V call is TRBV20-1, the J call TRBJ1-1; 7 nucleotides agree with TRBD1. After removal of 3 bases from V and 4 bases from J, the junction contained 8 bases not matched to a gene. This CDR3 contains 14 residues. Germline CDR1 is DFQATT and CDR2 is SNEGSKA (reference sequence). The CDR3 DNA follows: TGCAGTGCTAGCAGGGGGGGAGGAAGCACTGAAGCTTTCTTT. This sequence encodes CSASRGGGSTEAFF.

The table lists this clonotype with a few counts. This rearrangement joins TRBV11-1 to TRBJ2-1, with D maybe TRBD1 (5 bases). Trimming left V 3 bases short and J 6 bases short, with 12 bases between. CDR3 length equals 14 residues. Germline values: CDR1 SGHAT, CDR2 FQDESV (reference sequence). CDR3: CASSFLRESNEQFF. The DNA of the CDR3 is TGTGCCAGCAGCTTCCTCAGGGAAAGCAATGAGCAGTTCTTC.